Sequencing of this T cell receptor beta chain was carried out in a study of T cells in Graves' hyperthyroidism and ophthalmopathy. Whole-study results and caveats: Most clonotypes that expanded in the thyroid above 0.001 also showed up in blood.

As concerns this clonotype: Its antigen is currently unknown.

Researchers defined stable Graves' hyperthyroidism as no ophthalmopathy progression within 18 months. The hyperthyroidism patients had all been newly diagnosed, and their disease duration was under 2 months. Their ages ranged from 18 to 65 years. Patients having uncontrolled infection, another autoimmune disease, pregnancy or lactation were not included. The TCR beta CDR3 regions underwent amplification using RNA transcripts as the source. HTBI primers drove first-round RT-PCR of the TCR CDR3. TCRdb called the multiplex PCR reads again in MiXCR, with one record for every CDR3 protein. The table includes fewer than 350,000 distinct CDR3 sequences, approximately 18% detected once. The sequenced sample consisted of blood. The clonotype was recovered from a woman in her fifties or sixties with Graves' hyperthyroidism.

Here the CDR3 reads CASSYSASYEQYF. CDR3 DNA sequence: TGTGCCAGCAGTTACTCGGCTTCCTACGAGCAGTACTTC. V is TRBV12-3 or TRBV12-4 and J is TRBJ2-7; D unclear. V gave up 4 bases and J gave up 1 base, with 8 bases separating them. The CDR3 consists of 13 residues.